A selection of T cell receptor beta chains follows, all from one sample in a study of blood T cells in healthy people across ages. Each CDR3 protein is one row after TCRdb ran MiXCR on the 5' RACE reads. The sample gives 800,000 to 1,300,000 distinct CDR3 sequences, around 25% of which show up once; approximately 0.75% is in the top ten. These data are also associated with another study on T cells of mothers and their children.

The sequencing input was blood. The origin of the receptors is a girl aged 2-10 years in good health. The CDR3 runs from the conserved cysteine through the conserved F or W. Fields, in order: clone size, V gene, J gene, D gene, CDR3 DNA, CDR3 protein. The D gene is left open where the match is weak. For some rows the clone size is stated as once, few or many, or as a class when expanded; others skip it.

.	TRBV6-5	TRBJ2-2	.	TGTGCCAGCAGTCGGTCGGAACGTGAGCTGTTTTTT	CASSRSERELFF
few	TRBV9	TRBJ2-5	TRBD1	TGTGCCAGCAGCCCTAGGACAGGGGGCTTGGGGGAGACCCAGTACTTC	CASSPRTGGLGETQYF
.	TRBV29-1	TRBJ2-2	.	TGCAGCGTCGTGGGAGGCCACGGGGAGCTGTTTTTT	CSVVGGHGELFF
few	TRBV6-5	TRBJ2-5	.	TGTGCCAGCAGTTACACGAGGGACTCCCCCGACGGAGAGACCCAGTACTTC	CASSYTRDSPDGETQYF
few	TRBV7-3	TRBJ2-1	.	TGTGCCAGCTCCGGCTCCGACAATGAGCAGTTCTTC	CASSGSDNEQFF
once	TRBV7-2	TRBJ2-3	.	TGTGCCAGCAGCCCCCCTGGCGCGAGAAGCACAGATACGCAGTATTTT	CASSPPGARSTDTQYF
few	TRBV9	TRBJ1-2	.	TGTGCCAGCAGCGTAGAGGATCGGTGGGGCTACACCTTC	CASSVEDRWGYTF
few	TRBV12-3/TRBV12-4	TRBJ1-5	.	TGCGCCAGCAGTTTCTTTAGTCGCATCGAGAAGCCCCAGCATTTT	CASSFFSRIEKPQHF
.	TRBV24-1	TRBJ2-5	.	TGTGCCACCAGTGGGGGCAGGATTGCCCCTTTTGAGCAGTACTTC	CATSGGRIAPFEQYF
few	TRBV6-2/TRBV6-3	TRBJ2-1	TRBD2	TGTGCCAGCAAAGTGGCGAGCGGGGGATACAATGAGCAGTTCTTC	CASKVASGGYNEQFF
few	TRBV29-1	TRBJ2-3	.	TGCAGCGTTGAAGGAGGGAGGCTATACACAGATACGCAGTATTTT	CSVEGGRLYTDTQYF
.	TRBV2	TRBJ2-3	.	TGTGCCAGCAGGCCGGGACTAGATACGCAGTATTTT	CASRPGLDTQYF
.	TRBV4-1	TRBJ1-2	.	TGCGCCAGCAGCCAAGATTCTTTGGGAGGGTATGGCTACACCTTC	CASSQDSLGGYGYTF
few	TRBV28	TRBJ1-1	TRBD1	TGTGCCAGCAGCCTATTTTTCCGGGACAGGGAAGGGGCTTTCTTT	CASSLFFRDREGAFF
.	TRBV29-1	TRBJ2-3	TRBD2	TGCAGCGTTCAATCCTGGACTAGCGGGGGGGCAGATACGCAGTATTTT	CSVQSWTSGGADTQYF
.	TRBV12-3/TRBV12-4	TRBJ1-4	.	TGTGCCAGCAGTCCCTTAAGTGGGGGGAATGAAAAACTGTTTTTT	CASSPLSGGNEKLFF
once	TRBV9	TRBJ2-2	.	TGTGCCAGCAGCGAGCTGGCACCCGGGGAGCTGTTTTTT	CASSELAPGELFF
.	TRBV3-1	TRBJ2-1	TRBD2	TGTGCCAGCAGGCCGGGACTAGCTACCCACAATGAGCAGTTCTTC	CASRPGLATHNEQFF
few	TRBV10-3	TRBJ1-5	TRBD1	TGTGCCATCAAAGGGACAGGCAATCAGCCCCAGCATTTT	CAIKGTGNQPQHF
.	TRBV6-2/TRBV6-3	TRBJ1-6	.	TGTGCCAGCCTTCAGGGGTCGGAGTCACCCCTCCACTTT	CASLQGSESPLHF
few	TRBV3-1	TRBJ2-5	.	TGTGCCAGCAGCCAAGAGGTCATCGGGACCCAGTACTTC	CASSQEVIGTQYF
.	TRBV27	TRBJ2-1	.	TGTGCCAGCAGCCCGGCCGGGCGGTGGGGGATACCGTTGATCCCCTACAATGAGCAGTTCTTC	CASSPAGRWGIPLIPYNEQFF
.	TRBV7-3	TRBJ2-7	.	TGTGCCAGCAGCCTCGGGGGGCCGGGGCACGAGCAGTACTTC	CASSLGGPGHEQYF
.	TRBV15	TRBJ2-5	TRBD2	TGTGCCACCACCGTGCCTGCTAGCGGGGAGACCCAGTACTTC	CATTVPASGETQYF
few	TRBV11-1	TRBJ1-1	.	TGTGCCAGCAGTAGAGGGTTCACTGAAGCTTTCTTT	CASSRGFTEAFF
.	TRBV28	TRBJ1-6	.	TGTGCCAGCAGTTTAGTGTTGACACCCCTCCACTTT	CASSLVLTPLHF
.	TRBV20-1	TRBJ2-3	.	TGCAGTGCTAGAGAGGGGACCACAAGCACAGATACGCAGTATTTT	CSAREGTTSTDTQYF
few	TRBV6-5	TRBJ2-5	.	TGTGCCAGCAGTTACGTCGAGAGCTTGGAGACCCAGTACTTC	CASSYVESLETQYF
.	TRBV20-1	TRBJ2-3	TRBD2	TGCAGTGCTGGCGGACTAGATGGCACAGATACGCAGTATTTT	CSAGGLDGTDTQYF
.	TRBV29-1	TRBJ2-1	.	TGCAGCGTTATTGGTTACAGGGCCACCCGGGAGCAGTTCTTC	CSVIGYRATREQFF
.	TRBV27	TRBJ1-2	.	TGTGCCACCGCAAATACAGGGTCGCCCTATGGCTACACCTTC	CATANTGSPYGYTF
.	TRBV5-1	TRBJ1-2	.	TGCGCCAGCAGCTTTGAGGGCAATGGCTACACCTTC	CASSFEGNGYTF
.	TRBV7-2	TRBJ2-5	.	TGTGCCAGCAGCTTAGCAACTAGCCGACGGGAGACCCAGTACTTC	CASSLATSRRETQYF
.	TRBV7-2	TRBJ2-1	.	TGTGCCAGCAGCTTAGGTAGCGGACGTTACGAGCAGTTCTTC	CASSLGSGRYEQFF
.	TRBV20-1	TRBJ2-1	TRBD1	TGCAGTGCTTGGATGACAGGGACCCAATACAATGAGCAGTTCTTC	CSAWMTGTQYNEQFF
.	TRBV4-1	TRBJ1-5	.	TGCGCCAGCAGCCAAGATCTCGAAGTGGGGAGCAATCAGCCCCAGCATTTT	CASSQDLEVGSNQPQHF
.	TRBV5-1	TRBJ2-2	.	TGCGCCAGCAGCACTACAGGCCCCGGGGAGCTGTTTTTT	CASSTTGPGELFF
few	TRBV7-9	TRBJ1-2	.	TGTGCCAGCAGCTTAGCCGGGGATAGGGGCTACACCTTC	CASSLAGDRGYTF
.	TRBV29-1	TRBJ2-1	.	TGCAGCGTTCAGGACGCACTAAGGGGGAATGAGCAGTTCTTC	CSVQDALRGNEQFF
few	TRBV7-9	TRBJ2-5	.	TGTGCCAGCAGCTTAACCACGGGCGGGGAGACCCAGTACTTC	CASSLTTGGETQYF
.	TRBV28	TRBJ1-1	.	TGTGCCAGCACCCCGGACCCGACAGTCACTGAAGCTTTCTTT	CASTPDPTVTEAFF
.	TRBV2	TRBJ1-5	.	TGTGCCACCAGGGGCAGGGATAGCAATCAGCCCCAGCATTTT	CATRGRDSNQPQHF
.	TRBV7-2	TRBJ2-1	TRBD2	TGTGCCAGCAGCTTATCAGCGGGACCATACAATGAGCAGTTCTTC	CASSLSAGPYNEQFF
.	TRBV5-6	TRBJ1-1	.	TGTGCCAGCAGCTTGTTTCTGACTGAAGCTTTCTTT	CASSLFLTEAFF
few	TRBV7-9	TRBJ2-6	.	TGTGCCAGCAGTGCCCTGGGGGCCCCTTCTGGGGCCAACGTCCTGACTTTC	CASSALGAPSGANVLTF
.	TRBV20-1	TRBJ2-5	.	TGCAGTGCCAGAGGGACACCGGTTGAGGAGACCCAGTACTTC	CSARGTPVEETQYF
.	TRBV29-1	TRBJ1-1	.	TGCAGCACTCCGGGGCAGGGAAATGAAGCTTTCTTT	CSTPGQGNEAFF
few	TRBV20-1	TRBJ2-1	.	TGCAGTGCTAGACTCACAGGGCAGCTAAGAGGTGAGCAGTTCTTC	CSARLTGQLRGEQFF
few	TRBV20-1	TRBJ2-7	.	TGCAGTGCCCCGTTCGGGGACGAGCAGTACTTC	CSAPFGDEQYF
.	TRBV20-1	TRBJ1-1	.	TGCAGTGCCAGCCCCCCAGTTCTCCTAGGAGAAGCTTTCTTT	CSASPPVLLGEAFF
.	TRBV20-1	TRBJ2-5	TRBD1	TGCAGTGCTAGCCCAGGGGGCCAAGAGACCCAGTACTTC	CSASPGGQETQYF
.	TRBV29-1	TRBJ2-3	.	TGCAGCGTTGAAGACGAACAGGCCGGTTGGGTCACAGATACGCAGTATTTT	CSVEDEQAGWVTDTQYF
.	TRBV20-1	TRBJ2-3	TRBD2	TGCAGTGCTAGGGGACTAGCGGCTGGGGATACGCAGTATTTT	CSARGLAAGDTQYF
few	TRBV20-1	TRBJ2-4	.	TGCAGTGCTACCAGGGGCCTAGCCAAAAACATTCAGTACTTC	CSATRGLAKNIQYF